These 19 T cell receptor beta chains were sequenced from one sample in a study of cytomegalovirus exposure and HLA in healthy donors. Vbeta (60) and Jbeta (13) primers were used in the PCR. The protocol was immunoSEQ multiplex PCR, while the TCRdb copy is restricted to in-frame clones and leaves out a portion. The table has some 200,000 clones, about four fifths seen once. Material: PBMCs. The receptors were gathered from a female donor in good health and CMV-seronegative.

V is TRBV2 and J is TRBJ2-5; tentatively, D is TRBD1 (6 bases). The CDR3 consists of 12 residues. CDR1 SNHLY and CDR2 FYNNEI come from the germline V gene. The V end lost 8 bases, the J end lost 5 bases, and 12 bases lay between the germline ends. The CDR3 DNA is TGTGCCAGCCGGACAGAGTTGGAGACCCAGTACTTC. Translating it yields CASRTELETQYF.

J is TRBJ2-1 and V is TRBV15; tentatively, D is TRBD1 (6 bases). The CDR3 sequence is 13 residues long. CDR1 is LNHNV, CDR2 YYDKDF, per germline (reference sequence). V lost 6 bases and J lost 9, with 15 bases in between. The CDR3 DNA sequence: TGTGCCACCAGATTAGGACAGAGGGGTGAGCAGTTCTTC. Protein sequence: CATRLGQRGEQFF. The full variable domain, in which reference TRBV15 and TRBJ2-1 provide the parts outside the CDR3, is DAMVIQNPRYQVTQFGKPVTLSCSQTLNHNVMYWYQQKSSQAPKLLFHYYDKDFNNEADTPDNFQSRRPNTSFCFLDIRSPGLGDTAMYLCATRLGQRGEQFFGPGTRLTVL.

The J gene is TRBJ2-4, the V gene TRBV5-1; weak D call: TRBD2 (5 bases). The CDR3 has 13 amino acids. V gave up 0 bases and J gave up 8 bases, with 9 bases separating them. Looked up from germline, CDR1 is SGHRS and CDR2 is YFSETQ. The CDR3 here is CASSLGRGYIQYF. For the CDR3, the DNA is TGCGCCAGCAGCTTGGGGAGAGGGTACATTCAGTACTTC.

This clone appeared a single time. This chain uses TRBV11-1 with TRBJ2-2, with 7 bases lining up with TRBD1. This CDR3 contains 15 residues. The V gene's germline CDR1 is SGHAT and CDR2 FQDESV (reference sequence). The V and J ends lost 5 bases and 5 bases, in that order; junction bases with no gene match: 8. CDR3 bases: TGTGCCAGCAGCGAGACAGGGTTGGAAACCGGGGAGCTGTTTTTT. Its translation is CASSETGLETGELFF.

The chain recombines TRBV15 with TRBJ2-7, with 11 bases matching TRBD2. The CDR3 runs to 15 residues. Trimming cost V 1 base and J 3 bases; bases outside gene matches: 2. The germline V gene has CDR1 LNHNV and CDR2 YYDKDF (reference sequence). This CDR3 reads CATSRGTSGSYEQYF. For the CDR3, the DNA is TGTGCCACCAGCAGAGGAACTAGCGGGAGCTACGAGCAGTACTTC.

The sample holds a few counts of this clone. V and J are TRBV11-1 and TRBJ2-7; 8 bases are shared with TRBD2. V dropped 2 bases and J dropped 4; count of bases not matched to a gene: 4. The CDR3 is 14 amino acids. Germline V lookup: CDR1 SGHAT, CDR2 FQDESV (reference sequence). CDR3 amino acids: CASSLNGRVYEQYF. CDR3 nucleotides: TGTGCCAGCAGCTTAAACGGGAGGGTATACGAGCAGTACTTC.

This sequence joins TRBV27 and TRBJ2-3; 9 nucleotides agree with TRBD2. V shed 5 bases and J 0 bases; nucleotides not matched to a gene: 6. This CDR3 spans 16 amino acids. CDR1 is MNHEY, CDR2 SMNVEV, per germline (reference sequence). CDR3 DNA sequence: TGTGCCAGCAGTCTCACCGGGACTAGCAGCACAGATACGCAGTATTTT. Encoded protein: CASSLTGTSSTDTQYF.

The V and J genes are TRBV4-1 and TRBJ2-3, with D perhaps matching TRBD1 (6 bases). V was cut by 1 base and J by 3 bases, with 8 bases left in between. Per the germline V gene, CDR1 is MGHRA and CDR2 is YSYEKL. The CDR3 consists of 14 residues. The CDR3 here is CASSQVRGTDTQYF. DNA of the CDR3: TGCGCCAGCAGCCAAGTCAGGGGAACAGATACGCAGTATTTT.

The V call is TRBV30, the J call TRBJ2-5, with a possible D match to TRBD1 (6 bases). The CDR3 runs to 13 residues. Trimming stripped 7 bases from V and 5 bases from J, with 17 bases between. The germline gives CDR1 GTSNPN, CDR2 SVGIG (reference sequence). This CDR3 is CALNAGVQETQYF. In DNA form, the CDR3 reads TGTGCCTTGAATGCAGGGGTTCAGGAGACCCAGTACTTC.

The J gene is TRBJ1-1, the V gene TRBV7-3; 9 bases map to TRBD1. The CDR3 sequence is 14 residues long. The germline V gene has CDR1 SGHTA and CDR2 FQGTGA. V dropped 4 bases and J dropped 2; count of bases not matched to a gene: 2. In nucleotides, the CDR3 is TGTGCCAGCAGCTCGGGACAGGGAAACACTGAAGCTTTCTTT. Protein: CASSSGQGNTEAFF.

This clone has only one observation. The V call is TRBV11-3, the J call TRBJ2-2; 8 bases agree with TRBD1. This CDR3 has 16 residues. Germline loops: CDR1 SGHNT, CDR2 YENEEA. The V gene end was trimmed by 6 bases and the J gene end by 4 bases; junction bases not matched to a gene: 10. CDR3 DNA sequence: TGTGCCAGCAGTCCAGGACAGGGAGGTTTCACCGGGGAGCTGTTTTTT. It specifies CASSPGQGGFTGELFF.

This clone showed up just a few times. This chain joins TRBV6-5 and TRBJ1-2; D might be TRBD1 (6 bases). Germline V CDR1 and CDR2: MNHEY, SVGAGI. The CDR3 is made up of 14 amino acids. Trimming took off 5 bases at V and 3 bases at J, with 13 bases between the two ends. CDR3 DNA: TGTGCCAGCAGTCCCTCCGACAGGTACTATGGCTACACCTTC. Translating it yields CASSPSDRYYGYTF.

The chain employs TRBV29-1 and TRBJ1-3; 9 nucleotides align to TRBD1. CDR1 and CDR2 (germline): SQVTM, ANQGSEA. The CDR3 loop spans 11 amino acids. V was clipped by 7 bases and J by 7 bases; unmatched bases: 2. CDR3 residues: CSADRGNTIYF. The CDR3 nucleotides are TGCAGCGCAGACAGGGGGAACACCATATATTTT. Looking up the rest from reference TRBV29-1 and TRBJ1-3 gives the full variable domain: SAVISQKPSRDICQRGTSLTIQCQVDSQVTMMFWYRQQPGQSLTLIATANQGSEATYESGFVIDKFPISRPNLTFSTLTVSNMSPEDSSIYLCSADRGNTIYFGEGSWLTVV.

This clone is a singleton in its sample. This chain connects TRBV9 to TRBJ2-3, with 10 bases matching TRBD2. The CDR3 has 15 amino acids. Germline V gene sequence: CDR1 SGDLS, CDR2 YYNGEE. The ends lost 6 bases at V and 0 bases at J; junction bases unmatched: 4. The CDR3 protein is CASKRTSGSTDTQYF. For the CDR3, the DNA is TGTGCCAGCAAGCGGACTAGCGGAAGCACAGATACGCAGTATTTT.

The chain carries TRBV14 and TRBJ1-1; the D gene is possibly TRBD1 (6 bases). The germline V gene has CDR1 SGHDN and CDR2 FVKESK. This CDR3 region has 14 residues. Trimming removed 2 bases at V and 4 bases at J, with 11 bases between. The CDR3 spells CASSQSAGATEAFF. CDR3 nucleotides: TGTGCCAGCAGCCAAAGTGCAGGGGCCACTGAAGCTTTCTTT.

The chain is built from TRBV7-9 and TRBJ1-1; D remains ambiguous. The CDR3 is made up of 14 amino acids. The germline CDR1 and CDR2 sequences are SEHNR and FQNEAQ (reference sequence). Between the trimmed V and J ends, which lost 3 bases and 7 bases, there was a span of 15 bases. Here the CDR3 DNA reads TGTGCCAGCAGCTTTTTAATGGCTCGGGGTGAAGCTTTCTTT. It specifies CASSFLMARGEAFF.

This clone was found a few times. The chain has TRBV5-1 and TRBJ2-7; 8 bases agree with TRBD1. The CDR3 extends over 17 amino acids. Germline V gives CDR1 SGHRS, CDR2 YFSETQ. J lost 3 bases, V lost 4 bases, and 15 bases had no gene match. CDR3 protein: CASSGIGPETGDYEQYF. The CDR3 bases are TGCGCCAGCAGCGGAATAGGACCGGAGACAGGGGACTACGAGCAGTACTTC.

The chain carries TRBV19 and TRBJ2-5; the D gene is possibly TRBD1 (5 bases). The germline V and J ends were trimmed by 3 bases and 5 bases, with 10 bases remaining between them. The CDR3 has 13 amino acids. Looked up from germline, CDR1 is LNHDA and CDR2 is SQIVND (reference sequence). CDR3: CASSINPGETQYF. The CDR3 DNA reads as TGTGCCAGTAGTATTAACCCAGGGGAGACCCAGTACTTC.

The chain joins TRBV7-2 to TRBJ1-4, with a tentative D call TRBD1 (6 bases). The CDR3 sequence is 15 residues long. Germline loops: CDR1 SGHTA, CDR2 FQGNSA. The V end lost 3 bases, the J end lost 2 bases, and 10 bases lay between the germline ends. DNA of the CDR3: TGTGCCAGCAGCTTCTTACAGGGTACTAATGAAAAACTGTTTTTT. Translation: CASSFLQGTNEKLFF.